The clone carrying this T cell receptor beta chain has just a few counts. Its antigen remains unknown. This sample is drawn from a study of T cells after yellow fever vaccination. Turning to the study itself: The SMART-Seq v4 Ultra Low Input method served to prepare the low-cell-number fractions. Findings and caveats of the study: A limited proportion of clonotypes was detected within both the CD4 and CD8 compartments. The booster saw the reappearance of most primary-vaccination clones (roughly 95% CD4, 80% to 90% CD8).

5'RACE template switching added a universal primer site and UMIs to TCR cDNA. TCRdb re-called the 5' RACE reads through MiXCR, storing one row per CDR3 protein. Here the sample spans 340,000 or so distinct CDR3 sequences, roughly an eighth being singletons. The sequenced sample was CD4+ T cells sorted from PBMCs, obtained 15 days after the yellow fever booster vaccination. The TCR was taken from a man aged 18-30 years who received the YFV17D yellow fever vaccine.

CDR3 protein: CASSPGQREETQYF. For the CDR3, the DNA is TGTGCCAGCAGTCCGGGACAGCGGGAGGAGACCCAGTACTTC. The V and J genes are TRBV28 and TRBJ2-5; D perhaps matches TRBD2 (8 bases). The CDR3 loop spans 14 amino acids. CDR1 and CDR2 (germline): MDHEN, SYDVKM. Trimming cost V 5 bases and J 5 bases, with 15 bases left between them.